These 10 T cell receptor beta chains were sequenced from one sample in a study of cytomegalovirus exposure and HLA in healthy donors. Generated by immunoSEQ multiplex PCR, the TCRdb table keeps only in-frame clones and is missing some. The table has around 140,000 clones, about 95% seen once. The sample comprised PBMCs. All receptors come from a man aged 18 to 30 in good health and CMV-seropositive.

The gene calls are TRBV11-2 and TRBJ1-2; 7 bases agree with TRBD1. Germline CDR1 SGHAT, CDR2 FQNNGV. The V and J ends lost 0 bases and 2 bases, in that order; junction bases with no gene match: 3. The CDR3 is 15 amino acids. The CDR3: CASSLDPRGNYGYTF. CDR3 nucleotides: TGTGCCAGCAGCTTAGATCCCAGGGGGAACTATGGCTACACCTTC.

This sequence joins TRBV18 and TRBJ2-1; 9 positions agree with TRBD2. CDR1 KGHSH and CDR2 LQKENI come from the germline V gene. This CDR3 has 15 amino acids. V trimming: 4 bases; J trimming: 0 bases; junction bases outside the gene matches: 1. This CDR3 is CASSLREGSYNEQFF. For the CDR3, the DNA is TGTGCCAGCTCACTGCGGGAGGGCTCCTACAATGAGCAGTTCTTC.

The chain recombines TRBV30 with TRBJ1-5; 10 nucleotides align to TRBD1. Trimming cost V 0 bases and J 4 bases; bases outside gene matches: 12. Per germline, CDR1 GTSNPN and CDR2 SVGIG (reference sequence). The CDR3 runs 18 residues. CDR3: CAWSVRGQGLRVNQPQHF. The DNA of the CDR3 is TGTGCCTGGAGTGTACGGGGACAGGGGTTAAGGGTAAATCAGCCCCAGCATTTT. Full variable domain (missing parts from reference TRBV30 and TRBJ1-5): SQTIHQWPATLVQPVGSPLSLECTVEGTSNPNLYWYRQAAGRGLQLLFYSVGIGQISSEVPQNLSASRPQDRQFILSSKKLLLSDSGFYLCAWSVRGQGLRVNQPQHFGDGTRLSIL.

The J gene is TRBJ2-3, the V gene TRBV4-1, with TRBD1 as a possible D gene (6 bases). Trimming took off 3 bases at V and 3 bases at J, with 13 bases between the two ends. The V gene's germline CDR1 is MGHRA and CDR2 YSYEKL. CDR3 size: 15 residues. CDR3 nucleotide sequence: TGCGCCAGCAGCCAGTCAGGGGCCCGGACAGATACGCAGTATTTT. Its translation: CASSQSGARTDTQYF.

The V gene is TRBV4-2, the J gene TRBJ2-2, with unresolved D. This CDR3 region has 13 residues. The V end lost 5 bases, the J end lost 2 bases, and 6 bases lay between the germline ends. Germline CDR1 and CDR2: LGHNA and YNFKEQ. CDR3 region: CASSTLNTGELFF. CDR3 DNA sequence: TGTGCCAGCAGCACTCTAAACACCGGGGAGCTGTTTTTT.

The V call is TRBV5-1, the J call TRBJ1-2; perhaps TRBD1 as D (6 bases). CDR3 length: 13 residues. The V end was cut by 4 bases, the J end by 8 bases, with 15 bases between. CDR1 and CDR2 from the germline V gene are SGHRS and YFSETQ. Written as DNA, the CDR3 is TGCGCCAGCAGCGCCGACAGGCTAGGAGGCTACACCTTC. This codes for CASSADRLGGYTF.

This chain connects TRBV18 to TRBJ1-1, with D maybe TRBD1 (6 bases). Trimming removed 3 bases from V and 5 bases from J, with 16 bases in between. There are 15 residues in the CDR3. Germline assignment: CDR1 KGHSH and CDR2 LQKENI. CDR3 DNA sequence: TGTGCCAGCTCACCGACAGGTTCCCGGCCGACTGAAGCTTTCTTT. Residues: CASSPTGSRPTEAFF.

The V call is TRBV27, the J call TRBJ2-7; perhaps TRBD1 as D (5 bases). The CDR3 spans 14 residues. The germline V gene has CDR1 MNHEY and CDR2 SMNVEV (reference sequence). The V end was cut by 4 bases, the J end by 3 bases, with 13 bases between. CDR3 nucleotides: TGTGCCAGCAGTTCCCTAAACGACAGCTACGAGCAGTACTTC. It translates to CASSSLNDSYEQYF.

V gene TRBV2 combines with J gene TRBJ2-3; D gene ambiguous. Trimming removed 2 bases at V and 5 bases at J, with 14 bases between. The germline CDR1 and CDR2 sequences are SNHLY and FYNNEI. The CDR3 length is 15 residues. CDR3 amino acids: CASSETAARRDTQYF. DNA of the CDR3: TGTGCCAGCAGTGAAACGGCGGCGAGGAGAGATACGCAGTATTTT. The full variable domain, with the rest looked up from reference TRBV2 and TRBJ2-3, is EPEVTQTPSHQVTQMGQEVILRCVPISNHLYFYWYRQILGQKVEFLVSFYNNEISEKSEIFDDQFSVERPDGSNFTLKIRSTKLEDSAMYFCASSETAARRDTQYFGPGTRLTVL.

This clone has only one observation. For the CDR3, the DNA is TGTGCCAGCAGCTCGATTGGACAGGGCCCCTACGAGCAGTACTTC. This encodes CASSSIGQGPYEQYF. The J gene is TRBJ2-7, the V gene TRBV5-6; 8 bases are a match to TRBD1. Trimming at V came to 3 bases and at J to 2 bases, leaving 7 bases not matched to a gene. The CDR3 runs 15 residues. CDR1 is SGHDT, CDR2 YYEEEE, per germline.